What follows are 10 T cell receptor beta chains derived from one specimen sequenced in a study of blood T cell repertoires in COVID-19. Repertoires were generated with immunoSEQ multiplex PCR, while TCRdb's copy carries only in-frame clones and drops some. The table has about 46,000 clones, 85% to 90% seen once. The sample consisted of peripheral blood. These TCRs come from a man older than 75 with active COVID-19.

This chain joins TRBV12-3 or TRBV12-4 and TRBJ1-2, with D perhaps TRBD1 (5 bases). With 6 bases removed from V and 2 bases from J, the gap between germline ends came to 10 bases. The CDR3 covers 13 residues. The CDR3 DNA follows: TGTGCCAGCAGATCGGACAAAAACTATGGCTACACCTTC. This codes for CASRSDKNYGYTF.

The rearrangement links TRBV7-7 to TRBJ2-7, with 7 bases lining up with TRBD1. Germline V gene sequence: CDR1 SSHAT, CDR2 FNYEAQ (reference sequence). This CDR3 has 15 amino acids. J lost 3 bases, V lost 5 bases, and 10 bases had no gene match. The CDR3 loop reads CASSQGDSSNYEQYF. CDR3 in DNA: TGTGCCAGCAGCCAGGGGGACAGCTCGAACTACGAGCAGTACTTC.

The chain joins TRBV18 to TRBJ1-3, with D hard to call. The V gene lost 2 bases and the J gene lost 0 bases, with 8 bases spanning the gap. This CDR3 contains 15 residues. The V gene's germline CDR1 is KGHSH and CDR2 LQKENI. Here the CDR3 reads CASSPSGSSGNTIYF. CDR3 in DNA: TGTGCCAGCTCACCAAGCGGGAGCTCTGGAAACACCATATATTTT.

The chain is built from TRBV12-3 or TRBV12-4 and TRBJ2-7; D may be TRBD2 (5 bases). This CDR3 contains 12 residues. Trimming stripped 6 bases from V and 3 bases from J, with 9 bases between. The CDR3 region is CASSLSGYEQYF. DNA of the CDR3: TGTGCCAGCAGCTTGAGCGGCTACGAGCAGTACTTC.

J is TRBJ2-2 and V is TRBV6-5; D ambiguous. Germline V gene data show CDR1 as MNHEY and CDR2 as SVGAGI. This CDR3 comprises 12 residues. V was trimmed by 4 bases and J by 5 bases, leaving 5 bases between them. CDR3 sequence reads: CASSSSTGELFF. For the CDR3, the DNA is TGTGCCAGCAGTTCTTCTACCGGGGAGCTGTTTTTT.

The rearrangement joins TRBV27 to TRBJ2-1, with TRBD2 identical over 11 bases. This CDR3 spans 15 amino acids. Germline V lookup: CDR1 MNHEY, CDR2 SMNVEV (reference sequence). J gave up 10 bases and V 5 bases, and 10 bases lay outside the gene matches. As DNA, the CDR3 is TGTGCCAGCAGTCCAAGGACTAGCGGGTTGGGAGAGCAGTTCTTC. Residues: CASSPRTSGLGEQFF.

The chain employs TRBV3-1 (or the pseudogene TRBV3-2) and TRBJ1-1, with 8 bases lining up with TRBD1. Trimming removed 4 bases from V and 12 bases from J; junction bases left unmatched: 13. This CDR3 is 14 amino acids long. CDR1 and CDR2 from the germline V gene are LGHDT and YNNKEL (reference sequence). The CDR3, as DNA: TGTGCCAGCAGCCCTCAGACAGGGGAAGCTTCGTCTTTCTTT. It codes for CASSPQTGEASSFF.

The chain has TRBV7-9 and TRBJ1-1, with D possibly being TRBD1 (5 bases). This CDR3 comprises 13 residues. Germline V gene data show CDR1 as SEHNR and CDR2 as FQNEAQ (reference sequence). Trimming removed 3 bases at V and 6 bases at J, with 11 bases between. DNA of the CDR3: TGTGCCAGCAGCTTGTCAGGGTCCCCTGAAGCTTTCTTT. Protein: CASSLSGSPEAFF.

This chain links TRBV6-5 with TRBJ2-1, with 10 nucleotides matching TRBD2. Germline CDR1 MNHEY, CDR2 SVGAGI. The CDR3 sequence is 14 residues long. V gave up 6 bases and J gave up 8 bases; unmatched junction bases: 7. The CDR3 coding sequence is TGTGCCAGCAGGAGTAGCGGGAGGAACGATGAGCAGTTCTTC. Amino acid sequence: CASRSSGRNDEQFF.

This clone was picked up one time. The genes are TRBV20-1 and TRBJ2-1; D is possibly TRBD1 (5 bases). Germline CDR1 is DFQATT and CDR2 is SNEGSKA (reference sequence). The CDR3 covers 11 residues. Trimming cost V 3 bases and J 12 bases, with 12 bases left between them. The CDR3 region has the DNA TGCAGTGCTAGTGGGTACCAGGGGCAGTTCTTC. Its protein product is CSASGYQGQFF.